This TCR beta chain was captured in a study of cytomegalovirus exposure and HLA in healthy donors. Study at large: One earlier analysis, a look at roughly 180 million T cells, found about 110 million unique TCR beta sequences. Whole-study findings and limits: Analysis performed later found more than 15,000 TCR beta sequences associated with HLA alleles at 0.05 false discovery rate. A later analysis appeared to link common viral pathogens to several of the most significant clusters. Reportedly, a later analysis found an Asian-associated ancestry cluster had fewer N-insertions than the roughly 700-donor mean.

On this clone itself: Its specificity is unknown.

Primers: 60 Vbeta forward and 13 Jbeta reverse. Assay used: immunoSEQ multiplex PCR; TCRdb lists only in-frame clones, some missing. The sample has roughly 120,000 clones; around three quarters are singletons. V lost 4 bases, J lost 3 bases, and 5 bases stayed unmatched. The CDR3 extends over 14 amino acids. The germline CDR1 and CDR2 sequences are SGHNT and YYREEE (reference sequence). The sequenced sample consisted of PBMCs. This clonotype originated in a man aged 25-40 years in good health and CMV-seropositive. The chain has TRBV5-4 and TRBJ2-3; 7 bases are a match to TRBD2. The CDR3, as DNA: TGTGCCAGCAGCCTCCGGGAGGAGACAGATACGCAGTATTTT. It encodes CASSLREETDTQYF.